This TCR beta chain was recovered during a study of cytomegalovirus exposure and HLA in healthy donors. This clone was detected only once. The CDR3 spans 13 residues. Germline V CDR1 and CDR2: GTSNPN, SVGIG (reference sequence). The ends were cut back, 3 bases at V and 3 bases at J, with 8 bases in the middle. The assay was immunoSEQ multiplex PCR, and TCRdb's table has in-frame clones only and misses some. The sample holds 300,000 to 400,000 clones, roughly 89% seen once. The chain joins TRBV30 to TRBJ1-4; no reliable D call. The sequence derives from a young woman in good health and CMV-seronegative. The sample comprised PBMCs. DNA for the CDR3: TGTGCCTGGAGGCGGTCCTCTAATGAAAAACTGTTTTTT. Amino acids: CAWRRSSNEKLFF.